This entry is about one T cell receptor (beta chain). The antigen is not known. This sample is part of a study of cytomegalovirus exposure and HLA in healthy donors. Turning to the study itself: From about 180 million T cells, an earlier analysis saw 120 million or so unique TCR beta sequences.

The primer mix had 60 Vbeta and 13 Jbeta primers. Assay used: immunoSEQ multiplex PCR; TCRdb lists only in-frame clones, some missing. The table shows roughly 100,000 clones, with around 76% occurring only once. The CDR3 consists of 14 residues. V lost 6 bases and J lost 1; bases outside the gene matches: 3. CDR1 and CDR2 (germline): MNHEY, SVGAGI. Study-wide results and caveats: The study had only CMV serostatus as immune exposure information. Later analysis identified about 17,000 TCR beta sequences associated with HLA alleles, using a false discovery rate threshold of 0.05.

The TCR originated in a man aged 35 to 55 in good health and CMV-seropositive. This chain connects TRBV6-5 to TRBJ2-5; 9 bases map to TRBD1. The sample comprised PBMCs. The CDR3 DNA reads as TGTGCCAGCAGGACAGGGGGGGCCCAAGAGACCCAGTACTTC. It codes for CASRTGGAQETQYF.